The present entry profiles one TCR beta chain with its context. The data are from a study of T cell changes during pregnancy in multiple sclerosis. Clones were read by immunoSEQ multiplex PCR, and TCRdb kept only the in-frame ones, dropping some. The data show about 55,000 clones, with under 95% seen just once and about 3.2% held by the top ten. From germline, CDR1 is SGHNT and CDR2 YYREEE (reference sequence). The CDR3 spans 16 residues. V was clipped by 3 bases and J by 0 bases; unmatched bases: 9. This receptor was identified in a female donor with multiple sclerosis, enrolled in a pregnancy study. J is TRBJ2-7 and V is TRBV5-4; 7 nucleotides agree with TRBD1. This material consisted of CD8+ T cells from peripheral blood mononuclear cells, taken in the third trimester of pregnancy. In DNA, the CDR3 is TGTGCCAGCAGCTCCGTTCGACAGGGTTACTCCTACGAGCAGTACTTC. Its protein product is CASSSVRQGYSYEQYF.